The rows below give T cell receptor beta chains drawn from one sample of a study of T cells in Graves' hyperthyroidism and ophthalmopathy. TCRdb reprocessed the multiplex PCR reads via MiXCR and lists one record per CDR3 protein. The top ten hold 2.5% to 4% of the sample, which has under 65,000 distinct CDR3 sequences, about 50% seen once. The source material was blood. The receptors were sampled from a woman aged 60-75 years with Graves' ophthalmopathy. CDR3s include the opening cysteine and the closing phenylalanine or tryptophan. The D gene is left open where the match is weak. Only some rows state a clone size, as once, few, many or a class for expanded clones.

CDR3: CAWGRSYNEQFF
DNA: TGTGCCTGGGGGCGCTCCTACAATGAGCAGTTCTTC
V: TRBV30
D: .
size: many
J: TRBJ2-1

CDR3: CASSQGLQVYEQYF
DNA: TGCGCCAGCAGCCAAGGATTACAGGTGTACGAGCAGTACTTC
V: TRBV4-1
D: .
size: .
J: TRBJ2-7

CDR3: CASSFGTAPDTQYF
DNA: TGTGCCAGCAGTTTCGGGACAGCTCCAGATACGCAGTATTTT
V: TRBV6-5
D: TRBD1
size: .
J: TRBJ2-3

CDR3: CSARASSWETQYF
DNA: TGCAGTGCTAGAGCTAGCTCATGGGAGACCCAGTACTTC
V: TRBV20-1
D: .
size: many
J: TRBJ2-5

CDR3: CATISLAGDPQPQHF
DNA: TGTGCCACCATTTCGTTAGCAGGGGATCCTCAGCCCCAGCATTTT
V: TRBV6-1
D: .
size: many
J: TRBJ1-5

CDR3: CASSESGGTDTQYF
DNA: TGCGCCAGCAGTGAGTCGGGGGGCACAGATACGCAGTATTTT
V: TRBV10-2
D: .
size: many
J: TRBJ2-3

CDR3: CASKLNPRAGQPQHF
DNA: TGTGCCAGTAAATTAAACCCCAGGGCTGGGCAGCCCCAGCATTTT
V: TRBV19
D: .
size: many
J: TRBJ1-5

CDR3: CASSPEGYRGAGGYTF
DNA: TGTGCCAGTAGTCCGGAGGGGTACCGGGGGGCAGGTGGCTACACCTTC
V: TRBV19
D: .
size: .
J: TRBJ1-2

CDR3: CASSRSGTVSYNEQFF
DNA: TGCGCCAGCAGCCGTTCCGGGACGGTATCCTACAATGAGCAGTTCTTC
V: TRBV4-1
D: .
size: many
J: TRBJ2-1

CDR3: CSARGLAGSRSYNEQFF
DNA: TGCAGTGCTAGGGGACTAGCGGGATCTAGATCCTACAATGAGCAGTTCTTC
V: TRBV20-1
D: TRBD2
size: .
J: TRBJ2-1

CDR3: CSARAGGAGNQPQHF
DNA: TGCAGTGCTAGAGCAGGAGGGGCTGGCAATCAGCCCCAGCATTTT
V: TRBV20-1
D: .
size: many
J: TRBJ1-5

CDR3: CASSPHTSRFNTEAFF
DNA: TGTGCCAGCAGTCCTCACACGAGTCGGTTTAACACTGAAGCTTTCTTT
V: TRBV28
D: .
size: many
J: TRBJ1-1

CDR3: CASSSGVGRARHNEQFF
DNA: TGTGCCAGCAGTAGTGGGGTCGGGAGGGCCCGGCACAATGAGCAGTTCTTC
V: TRBV7-2
D: TRBD2
size: .
J: TRBJ2-1

CDR3: CASSGRDREDTGELFF
DNA: TGTGCCAGTAGTGGCCGGGACAGGGAGGACACCGGGGAGCTGTTTTTT
V: TRBV19
D: TRBD1
size: .
J: TRBJ2-2

CDR3: CASSQRTGSETQYF
DNA: TGTGCCAGTAGTCAAAGGACAGGGAGTGAGACCCAGTACTTC
V: TRBV19
D: TRBD1
size: once
J: TRBJ2-5

CDR3: CASRLTSGGQDTQYF
DNA: TGCGCCAGCAGATTAACTAGCGGGGGGCAAGATACGCAGTATTTT
V: TRBV5-1
D: TRBD2
size: many
J: TRBJ2-3

CDR3: CASSIGPLAGGPETQYF
DNA: TGTGCCAGTAGTATAGGGCCACTAGCGGGGGGCCCGGAGACCCAGTACTTC
V: TRBV19
D: TRBD2
size: many
J: TRBJ2-5

CDR3: CASGDYEQYF
DNA: TGCGCCAGCGGGGACTACGAGCAGTACTTC
V: TRBV10-1
D: .
size: .
J: TRBJ2-7

CDR3: CASSVSWNIYGYTF
DNA: TGTGCCAGCAGTGTATCCTGGAACATTTATGGCTACACCTTC
V: TRBV27
D: .
size: many
J: TRBJ1-2

CDR3: CASMRRTTDTQYF
DNA: TGTGCCAGCATGAGGCGCACGACAGATACGCAGTATTTT
V: TRBV28
D: .
size: many
J: TRBJ2-3

CDR3: CSARLANEQFF
DNA: TGCAGTGCTAGACTAGCGAATGAGCAGTTCTTC
V: TRBV20-1
D: .
size: many
J: TRBJ2-1

CDR3: CASSLTGTGKYEQYF
DNA: TGTGCCAGCAGCCTGACCGGGACAGGGAAATACGAGCAGTACTTC
V: TRBV6-1
D: TRBD1
size: .
J: TRBJ2-7

CDR3: CASSLLEGQPQHF
DNA: TGTGCCAGCAGCTTATTGGAAGGTCAGCCCCAGCATTTT
V: TRBV7-2
D: .
size: many
J: TRBJ1-5

CDR3: CSAPGLAGYEQYF
DNA: TGCAGTGCCCCGGGACTAGCGGGATACGAGCAGTACTTC
V: TRBV20-1
D: TRBD2
size: few
J: TRBJ2-7

CDR3: CASSLIRTGGTDTQYF
DNA: TGTGCCAGCAGCTTGATCAGGACAGGAGGCACAGATACGCAGTATTTT
V: TRBV7-8
D: TRBD1
size: .
J: TRBJ2-3

CDR3: CASSFGMYEQYF
DNA: TGTGCCAGCTCGTTCGGGATGTACGAGCAGTACTTC
V: TRBV25-1
D: .
size: .
J: TRBJ2-7

CDR3: CASSEAGGSNSPLHF
DNA: TGTGCCAGCAGTGAAGCCGGAGGGTCGAATTCACCCCTCCACTTT
V: TRBV2
D: .
size: medium-sized
J: TRBJ1-6

CDR3: CASSFYICSGTISSYNEQFF
DNA: .
V: TRBV7-6
D: .
size: .
J: TRBJ2-1

CDR3: CASSLALHPRITEAFF
DNA: TGTGCCAGCAGCTTAGCGCTTCACCCCCGGATCACTGAAGCTTTCTTT
V: TRBV7-6
D: .
size: .
J: TRBJ1-1

CDR3: CASQGSGNTIYF
DNA: TGTGCCTCTCAGGGCTCTGGAAACACCATATATTTT
V: TRBV24-1
D: .
size: .
J: TRBJ1-3

CDR3: CASLSNGDRAYEQYF
DNA: TGCGCCAGCCTTTCCAACGGGGACAGGGCCTACGAGCAGTACTTC
V: TRBV10-1
D: TRBD1
size: medium-sized
J: TRBJ2-7